Below, 26 T cell receptor beta chains from the same sample are listed, as sequenced in a study of CD8+ T cells in alopecia areata. Treatment given: oral pan-JAK inhibitor, 5-10 mg twice daily. After isolation, RNA underwent reverse transcription to generate cDNA as the sequencing template. Method: immunoSEQ multiplex PCR; TCRdb's copy keeps in-frame clones and lacks some. The data show 250,000 to 350,000 clones, approximately 60% seen once. The sequencing here drew on CD4+ T cells sorted from blood, taken around week 54, from a patient treated with tofacitinib. The receptor set was obtained from a human donor with alopecia areata.

This clone was recorded a few times. The chain uses TRBV6-1 and TRBJ2-3, with D maybe TRBD1 (6 bases). V was trimmed by 7 bases and J by 4 bases, leaving 15 bases between them. Germline CDR1 reads MNHNS; CDR2 reads SASEGT. CDR3 size: 14 residues. The CDR3 region is CASTEDSRPDTQYF. The CDR3 bases are TGTGCCAGCACGGAGGACAGTAGACCAGATACGCAGTATTTT.

V is TRBV7-9 and J is TRBJ2-5, with 9 bases matching TRBD2. Germline loops: CDR1 SEHNR, CDR2 FQNEAQ (reference sequence). Losses at the gene ends were 5 bases for V and 5 bases for J; bases not matched to a gene: 9. The CDR3 covers 15 residues. This CDR3 is CASSPRGRAWETQYF. The CDR3 DNA follows: TGTGCCAGCAGCCCCCGCGGGAGGGCCTGGGAGACCCAGTACTTC.

This clone was seen a single time. V is TRBV10-3 and J is TRBJ2-3; the D is unclear. Trimming removed 8 bases from V and 1 base from J, with 7 bases in between. The V gene's germline CDR1 is ENHRY and CDR2 SYGVKD. This CDR3 is 12 amino acids long. CDR3 protein: CAIGPRTDTQYF. CDR3 DNA sequence: TGTGCCATCGGACCCCGCACAGATACGCAGTATTTT.

The rearrangement joins TRBV2 to TRBJ2-2, with D unclear. Germline CDR1 reads SNHLY; CDR2 reads FYNNEI. There are 15 residues in the CDR3. The V end was cut by 5 bases, the J end by 2 bases, with 12 bases between. The DNA of the CDR3 is TGTGCCAGCAGTCCCCTACCGGTTAACACCGGGGAGCTGTTTTTT. Its translation is CASSPLPVNTGELFF.

V gene TRBV25-1 combines with J gene TRBJ1-1; no firm D call. CDR3 length: 16 residues. Germline lookup yields CDR1 MGHDK and CDR2 SYGVNS. Deletions cut 4 bases from V and 6 bases from J, with 21 bases between. CDR3: CASSASRIGRRAEAFF. DNA for the CDR3: TGTGCCAGCAGTGCCAGTAGAATAGGGAGAAGAGCTGAAGCTTTCTTT. The full variable domain, rest sourced from reference TRBV25-1 and TRBJ1-1, is EADIYQTPRYLVIGTGKKITLECSQTMGHDKMYWYQQDPGMELHLIHYSYGVNSTEKGDLSSESTVSRIRTEHFPLTLESARPSHTSQYLCASSASRIGRRAEAFFGQGTRLTVV.

The genes are TRBV7-9 and TRBJ2-1; 8 bases align to TRBD2. Per germline, CDR1 SEHNR and CDR2 FQNEAQ (reference sequence). The CDR3 is made up of 14 amino acids. V dropped 2 bases and J dropped 12; count of bases not matched to a gene: 9. The CDR3 DNA reads TGTGCCAGCAGCTTACGCGGACTAGCTATAAGGCAGTTCTTC. This sequence encodes CASSLRGLAIRQFF.

CDR3 loop: CTSSQVRRYEQYF. DNA for the CDR3: TGCACCAGCAGCCAAGTGAGACGCTACGAGCAGTACTTC. J is TRBJ2-7 and V is TRBV1. TRBV1 is given as a pseudogene. This CDR3 has 13 amino acids.

The chain links TRBV29-1 to TRBJ2-4, with 7 bases aligning to TRBD1. There are 11 residues in the CDR3. Germline CDR1 is SQVTM and CDR2 is ANQGSEA. Trimming cost V 6 bases and J 7 bases; bases outside gene matches: 3. The CDR3: CSVRDSNIQYF. CDR3 in DNA: TGCAGCGTACGGGACAGTAACATTCAGTACTTC.

In this sample, this clone turned up a few times. The rearrangement joins TRBV5-1 to TRBJ2-5; TRBD1 or TRBD2 may be the D gene (5 bases each). This CDR3 has 13 residues. Per germline, CDR1 SGHRS and CDR2 YFSETQ. Trimming pared 5 bases from V and 4 bases from J, leaving 12 bases between. The CDR3 nucleotides are TGCGCCAGCAGAGAGGGGCAGAGAGAGACCCAGTACTTC. Encoded protein: CASREGQRETQYF.

The chain recombines TRBV29-1 with TRBJ2-4; D might be TRBD1 (6 bases). The CDR3 consists of 13 residues. Germline V gene sequence: CDR1 SQVTM, CDR2 ANQGSEA. V lost 4 bases and J 7 bases, leaving 14 bases between the germline ends. Here the CDR3 reads CSVGDRLRNIQYF. The CDR3 coding sequence is TGCAGCGTTGGAGACAGGTTAAGGAACATTCAGTACTTC.

The chain combines TRBV7-2 with TRBJ2-5, with 9 nucleotides matching TRBD1. This CDR3 spans 15 amino acids. Germline loops: CDR1 SGHTA, CDR2 FQGNSA. The J segment lost 3 bases and the V segment lost 5 bases, leaving 7 bases of the junction unmatched. DNA for the CDR3: TGTGCCAGCAGCCCGGAGGGACAGGGAAAAGAGACCCAGTACTTC. This translates into CASSPEGQGKETQYF.

The J gene is TRBJ2-7, the V gene TRBV18, with no clear D. The V end lost 3 bases, the J end lost 2 bases, and 17 bases lay between the germline ends. The CDR3 covers 16 residues. CDR1 is KGHSH, CDR2 LQKENI, per germline. This CDR3 is CASSPFGRRAAYEQYF. CDR3 coding DNA: TGTGCCAGCTCACCTTTTGGACGCCGGGCAGCCTACGAGCAGTACTTC.

CDR3 protein: CASSAQGWTEAFF. In nucleotides, the CDR3 is TGTGCCAGCAGCGCACAGGGGTGGACTGAAGCTTTCTTT. The chain links TRBV11-2 to TRBJ1-1; 7 nucleotides line up with TRBD1. With 5 bases clipped from V and 5 bases from J, the junction kept 5 bases outside the gene matches. Germline CDR1 is SGHAT and CDR2 is FQNNGV. The CDR3 is made up of 13 amino acids.

The V and J genes are TRBV11-2 and TRBJ2-7; D remains unclear. The V and J ends lost 5 bases and 3 bases respectively, with 17 bases between them. CDR3 size: 15 residues. CDR1 is SGHAT, CDR2 FQNNGV, per germline. The CDR3 region has the DNA TGTGCCAGCAGCCATCCCCTGAGGTGGGTCTACGAGCAGTACTTC. This encodes CASSHPLRWVYEQYF.

Of note for this clone: This sample includes further DNA sequences coding for the same CDR3. V gene TRBV7-2 combines with J gene TRBJ2-5; no definite D call. The CDR3 sequence is 13 residues long. The V end was cut by 3 bases, the J end by 3 bases, with 8 bases between. The germline V gene encodes CDR1 SGHTA and CDR2 FQGNSA. The CDR3 sequence: CASSFGREETQYF. CDR3 in DNA: TGTGCCAGCAGCTTCGGACGAGAAGAGACCCAGTACTTC.

This rearrangement joins TRBV29-1 to TRBJ2-5, with TRBD1 matching over 9 bases. The germline gives CDR1 SQVTM, CDR2 ANQGSEA. CDR3 size: 14 residues. With 8 bases clipped from V and 6 bases from J, the junction kept 13 bases outside the gene matches. The CDR3 spells CSIALGTGRQTQYF. The CDR3 DNA follows: TGCAGCATTGCCCTCGGGACAGGGAGACAGACCCAGTACTTC.

The chain couples TRBV19 to TRBJ1-2; a weak D match, TRBD1 (5 bases). CDR3 length equals 16 residues. V lost 5 bases to trimming and J lost 4 bases, with 20 bases between them. Germline loops: CDR1 LNHDA, CDR2 SQIVND (reference sequence). CDR3 sequence reads: CASSPNLFGTFYGYTF. The CDR3 DNA follows: TGTGCCAGTAGTCCCAATCTCTTTGGGACGTTCTATGGCTACACCTTC.

This clone was counted between two and nine times. V and J are TRBV29-1 and TRBJ2-5; D perhaps matches TRBD2 (6 bases). Looked up from germline, CDR1 is SQVTM and CDR2 is ANQGSEA. The CDR3 contains 12 residues. Trimming shortened V by 7 bases and J by 1 base, and 10 bases separated the two germline ends. CDR3 nucleotides: TGCAGCGGCACCGGGGGCCAAGAGACCCAGTACTTC. This gives the protein CSGTGGQETQYF.

The chain couples TRBV4-1 to TRBJ2-7; 10 bases fit TRBD1. From germline, CDR1 is MGHRA and CDR2 YSYEKL. This CDR3 region has 15 residues. J was trimmed by 4 bases and V by 0 bases; bases with no gene match: 3. CDR3 residues: CASSQEPGQGYEQYF. The CDR3 bases are TGCGCCAGCAGCCAAGAACCGGGACAGGGGTACGAGCAGTACTTC.

The genes are TRBV29-1 and TRBJ2-3; tentatively, D is TRBD2 (5 bases). Trimming cost V 7 bases and J 0 bases, with 20 bases left between them. The CDR3 runs 16 residues. From germline, CDR1 is SQVTM and CDR2 ANQGSEA. The CDR3 sequence is CSANDKPGSSTDTQYF. CDR3 nucleotide sequence: TGCAGCGCCAACGACAAGCCGGGGAGCAGCACAGATACGCAGTATTTT.

This clone was observed a handful of times. This sequence joins TRBV6-6 and TRBJ1-1, with D perhaps matching TRBD1 (5 bases). Per the germline V gene, CDR1 is MNHNY and CDR2 is SVGAGI (reference sequence). The CDR3 is 14 residues long. V shed 6 bases and J shed 11 bases, with 22 bases lying between them. The CDR3 coding sequence is TGTGCCAGCAGGGACAATAACCCCCAAACGGTCGCTTTCTTT. It translates to CASRDNNPQTVAFF.

This chain joins TRBV7-8 and TRBJ1-1; D ambiguous. This CDR3 contains 15 residues. V dropped 3 bases and J dropped 3 bases, with 14 bases sitting between them. Germline CDR1 SGHVS, CDR2 FQNEAQ. The CDR3 reads CASSLNYGEDTEAFF. The CDR3 region has the DNA TGTGCCAGCAGCTTGAATTACGGGGAGGACACTGAAGCTTTCTTT.

The V gene is TRBV10-3, the J gene TRBJ2-7; TRBD2 agrees at 7 bases. Germline trimming cut 0 bases from V and 2 bases from J; bases unmatched to any gene: 1. Germline V CDR1 and CDR2: ENHRY, SYGVKD. This CDR3 contains 14 residues. The CDR3 sequence: CAISESGGTYEQYF. The DNA of the CDR3 is TGTGCCATCAGTGAGTCGGGGGGGACCTACGAGCAGTACTTC.

The chain has TRBV7-8 and TRBJ1-1; D call uncertain. The CDR3 is made up of 12 amino acids. Germline CDR1 and CDR2: SGHVS and FQNEAQ. V was trimmed by 5 bases and J by 12 bases, leaving 16 bases between them. The CDR3 region is CASSQTDPRPFF. The CDR3 nucleotides are TGTGCCAGCAGCCAGACGGACCCCCGTCCTTTCTTT.

The chain employs TRBV7-6 and TRBJ2-4; 8 bases are shared with TRBD1. CDR3 size: 15 residues. V gave up 5 bases and J gave up 5 bases; unmatched junction bases: 8. Germline lookup yields CDR1 SGHVS and CDR2 FNYEAQ. The CDR3 DNA is TGTGCCAGCAGCCCCCAACAGGGGGGCGAAAACATTCAGTACTTC. It specifies CASSPQQGGENIQYF.

This rearrangement joins TRBV15 to TRBJ1-6; a possible D gene is TRBD1 (5 bases). Germline V gene data show CDR1 as LNHNV and CDR2 as YYDKDF (reference sequence). The CDR3 covers 16 residues. The V gene lost 1 base and the J gene lost 7 bases, with 14 bases spanning the gap. As DNA, the CDR3 is TGTGCCACCAGCAGAGGAAGTGGCCGGGGGAATTCACCCCTCCACTTT. This encodes CATSRGSGRGNSPLHF.